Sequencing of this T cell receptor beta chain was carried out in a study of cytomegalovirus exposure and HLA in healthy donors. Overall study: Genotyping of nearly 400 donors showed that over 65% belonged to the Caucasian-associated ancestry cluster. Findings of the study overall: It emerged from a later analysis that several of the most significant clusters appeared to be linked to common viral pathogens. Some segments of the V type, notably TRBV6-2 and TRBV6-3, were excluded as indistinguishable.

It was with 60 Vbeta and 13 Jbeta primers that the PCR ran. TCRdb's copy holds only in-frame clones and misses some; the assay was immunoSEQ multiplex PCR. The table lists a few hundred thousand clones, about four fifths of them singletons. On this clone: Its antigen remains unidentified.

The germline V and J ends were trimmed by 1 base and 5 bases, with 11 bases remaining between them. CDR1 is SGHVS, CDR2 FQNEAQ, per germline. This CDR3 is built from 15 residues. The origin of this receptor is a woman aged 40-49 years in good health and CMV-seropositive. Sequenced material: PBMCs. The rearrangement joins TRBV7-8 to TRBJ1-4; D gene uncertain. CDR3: CASSLVRTPNEKLFF. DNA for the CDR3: TGTGCCAGCAGCTTAGTGCGGACTCCCAATGAAAAACTGTTTTTT.